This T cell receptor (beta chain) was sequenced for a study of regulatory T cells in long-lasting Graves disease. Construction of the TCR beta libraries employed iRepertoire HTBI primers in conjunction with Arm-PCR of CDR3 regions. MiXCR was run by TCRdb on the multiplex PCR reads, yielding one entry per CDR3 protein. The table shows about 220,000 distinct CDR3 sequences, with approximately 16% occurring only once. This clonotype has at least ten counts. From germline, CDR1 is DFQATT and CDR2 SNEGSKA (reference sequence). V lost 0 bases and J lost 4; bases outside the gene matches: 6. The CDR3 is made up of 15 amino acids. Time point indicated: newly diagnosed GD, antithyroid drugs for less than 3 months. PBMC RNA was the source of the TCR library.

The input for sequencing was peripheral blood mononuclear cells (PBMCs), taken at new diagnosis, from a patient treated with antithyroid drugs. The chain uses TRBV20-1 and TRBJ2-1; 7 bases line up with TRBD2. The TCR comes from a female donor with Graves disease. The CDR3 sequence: CSARDTASGYNEQFF. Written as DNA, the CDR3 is TGCAGTGCTAGAGATACGGCTAGCGGTTACAATGAGCAGTTCTTC.